The following is a T cell receptor beta chain sequence with its context. This entry comes from a study of shared clonotypes between healthy human individuals. TCRdb's copy holds only in-frame clones and misses some; the assay was immunoSEQ multiplex PCR. The repertoire consists of around 480,000 clones, with approximately 79% occurring once and the leading ten covering under 15%. This CDR3 comprises 14 residues. Germline V lookup: CDR1 SGHRS, CDR2 YFSETQ. V shed 4 bases, J shed 6 bases, and the junction held 5 bases outside the gene matches. The chain is built from TRBV5-1 and TRBJ1-5; 9 nucleotides line up with TRBD1. The TCR originated in a woman aged 40 to 50 in good health. Some clones in this sample may be carry-over from other donors' samples. Sequencing used PBMCs. The CDR3 region is CASSADRGGQPQHF. DNA of the CDR3: TGCGCCAGCAGCGCGGACAGGGGCGGTCAGCCCCAGCATTTT.